This TCR beta chain was recorded in a study of shared clonotypes between healthy human individuals. The naive CD8 population came from CD45RO-negative cells selected for CCR7, without terminally differentiated effector memory CD45RA+ cells. V lost 2 bases and J 6 bases, leaving 11 bases between the germline ends. Germline V gene data show CDR1 as GTSNPN and CDR2 as SVGIG (reference sequence). CDR3 length equals 13 residues. Repertoires were generated with immunoSEQ multiplex PCR, while TCRdb's copy carries only in-frame clones and drops some. This table has about 2 million clones, over 85% appearing once.

The chain uses TRBV30 and TRBJ1-5; no reliable D call. What was sequenced was naive CD8+ T cells sorted from blood. The sequence was obtained from a man between 18 and 35 years old in good health. The CDR3 sequence is CAWSPTGSQPQHF. The CDR3 DNA reads as TGTGCCTGGAGTCCGACCGGGAGTCAGCCCCAGCATTTT.